These 3 T cell receptor beta chains came from one sample sequenced in a study of technical replicates of blood from a few donors. Sequencing used immunoSEQ multiplex PCR; TCRdb keeps in-frame clones, though not all of them. The data show tens of thousands of clones, 85% to 95% seen once. Sequencing was performed on T cells isolated from PBMCs. The receptors originated from a human donor in good health.

V usage is TRBV7-6 and J usage is TRBJ2-7; TRBD2 agrees at 13 bases. CDR1 and CDR2 from the germline V gene are SGHVS and FNYEAQ. Trimming removed 5 bases from V and 2 bases from J; junction bases left unmatched: 9. The CDR3 has 17 amino acids. The CDR3 region is CASSPPGLAGQAYEQYF. The CDR3 DNA reads as TGTGCCAGCAGCCCGCCGGGACTAGCGGGGCAAGCCTACGAGCAGTACTTC.

The rearrangement links TRBV6-1 to TRBJ1-1; 8 bases match TRBD1. Per germline, CDR1 MNHNS and CDR2 SASEGT. The CDR3 covers 14 residues. Unmatched junction bases numbered 8, after V lost 6 bases and J lost 5 bases. CDR3 DNA: TGTGCCAGCAGACCGGACAGGGCGACTACTGAAGCTTTCTTT. Translated: CASRPDRATTEAFF.

This chain joins TRBV11-3 and TRBJ2-7, with TRBD1 as a possible D gene (6 bases). The germline V and J ends were trimmed by 2 bases and 3 bases, with 11 bases remaining between them. CDR1 SGHNT and CDR2 YENEEA come from the germline V gene. This CDR3 comprises 14 residues. The DNA of the CDR3 is TGTGCCAGCAGCTTAACCGGACAGAACTACGAGCAGTACTTC. Residues: CASSLTGQNYEQYF.